Following are 15 T cell receptor beta chains from one sample sequenced in a study of shared clonotypes between healthy human individuals. Only CD45RO-negative cells positively selected for CCR7 counted as naive CD8 cells, so terminally differentiated effector memory CD45RA+ cells were excluded. The protocol was immunoSEQ multiplex PCR, while the TCRdb copy is restricted to in-frame clones and leaves out a portion. The sample records roughly 570,000 clones, about 98% being singletons. The sequenced sample was naive CD8+ T cells sorted from blood. The receptors stem from a man aged 30 to 39 in good health.

The genes are TRBV6-1 and TRBJ2-5; D gene ambiguous. The germline gives CDR1 MNHNS, CDR2 SASEGT. Deletions cut 1 base from V and 2 bases from J, with 11 bases between. The CDR3 sequence is 15 residues long. This CDR3 reads CASSEGLRLQETQYF. CDR3 nucleotide sequence: TGTGCCAGCAGTGAAGGGCTGCGTCTTCAAGAGACCCAGTACTTC.

The chain recombines TRBV18 with TRBJ2-3; D may be TRBD1 (5 bases). The CDR3 is made up of 20 amino acids. V was cut by 3 bases and J by 4 bases, with 29 bases left in between. The germline V gene encodes CDR1 KGHSH and CDR2 LQKENI. CDR3: CASSPWPERPTDKQADTQYF. CDR3 in DNA: TGTGCCAGCTCACCCTGGCCAGAGCGCCCGACCGATAAACAGGCAGATACGCAGTATTTT.

This sequence joins TRBV11-3 and TRBJ2-5; 9 positions agree with TRBD1. The germline CDR1 and CDR2 sequences are SGHNT and YENEEA. CDR3 length equals 14 residues. Losses at the gene ends were 4 bases for V and 3 bases for J; bases not matched to a gene: 3. The CDR3 bases are TGTGCCAGCAGCTCGGGACAGGGAGAAGAGACCCAGTACTTC. It is translated as CASSSGQGEETQYF.

This chain connects TRBV27 to TRBJ2-3; 7 nucleotides line up with TRBD2. V shed 6 bases and J 4 bases; nucleotides not matched to a gene: 10. This CDR3 region has 15 residues. Germline loops: CDR1 MNHEY, CDR2 SMNVEV (reference sequence). CDR3 sequence: CASRVAGDRPDTQYF. In nucleotides, the CDR3 is TGTGCCAGCAGGGTGGCGGGAGATCGCCCAGATACGCAGTATTTT.

CDR3 bases: TGCAGCGCCGGGGCTTTGGGAGAAAAACTGTTTTTT. Protein sequence: CSAGALGEKLFF. V gene TRBV29-1 combines with J gene TRBJ1-4; TRBD1 might be the D (5 bases). Germline V CDR1 and CDR2: SQVTM, ANQGSEA. This CDR3 has 12 amino acids. The V and J ends lost 7 bases and 8 bases respectively, with 14 bases between them. Using reference TRBV29-1 and TRBJ1-4 for the parts outside the CDR3, the full variable domain is SAVISQKPSRDICQRGTSLTIQCQVDSQVTMMFWYRQQPGQSLTLIATANQGSEATYESGFVIDKFPISRPNLTFSTLTVSNMSPEDSSIYLCSAGALGEKLFFGSGTQLSVL.

The CDR3: CASSLRGVGRELYEQYF. The DNA of the CDR3 is TGTGCCAGCAGCTTGAGAGGGGTCGGGCGGGAGTTATACGAGCAGTACTTC. This chain links TRBV5-6 with TRBJ2-7, with TRBD2 matching 7 bases. Germline CDR1 SGHDT, CDR2 YYEEEE. The CDR3 has 17 amino acids. J gave up 4 bases and V 1 base, and 14 bases lay outside the gene matches. The full variable domain, its missing parts supplied by reference TRBV5-6 and TRBJ2-7, is DAGVTQSPTHLIKTRGQQVTLRCSPKSGHDTVSWYQQALGQGPQFIFQYYEEEERQRGNFPDRFSGHQFPNYSSELNVNALLLGDSALYLCASSLRGVGRELYEQYFGPGTRLTVT.

CDR3 coding DNA: TGCGCCAGCAGCCTTGGCACGGCGGGGGAAAAACTGTTTTTT. Translated, it gives CASSLGTAGEKLFF. This chain uses TRBV4-1 with TRBJ1-4; D is undetermined. The CDR3 contains 14 residues. CDR1 and CDR2 (germline): MGHRA, YSYEKL. V was clipped by 4 bases and J by 8 bases, with 14 bases between them.

This clone was observed a single time. The DNA of the CDR3 is TGTGCCAGCAGCGTAGGCGGGTTCTACACAGATACGCAGTATTTT. This gives the protein CASSVGGFYTDTQYF. The gene calls are TRBV9 and TRBJ2-3; D is possibly TRBD2 (5 bases). Trimming removed 0 bases at V and 2 bases at J, with 10 bases between. Germline V gene lookup returns CDR1 SGDLS and CDR2 YYNGEE. This CDR3 comprises 15 residues. The full variable domain, with the rest looked up from reference TRBV9 and TRBJ2-3, is DSGVTQTPKHLITATGQRVTLRCSPRSGDLSVYWYQQSLDQGLQFLIQYYNGEERAKGNILERFSAQQFPDLHSELNLSSLELGDSALYFCASSVGGFYTDTQYFGPGTRLTVL.

The chain employs TRBV7-8 and TRBJ2-2; 9 positions agree with TRBD1. Per germline, CDR1 SGHVS and CDR2 FQNEAQ. The length of the CDR3 is 16 residues. After removal of 5 bases from V and 7 bases from J, the junction contained 11 bases not matched to a gene. DNA for the CDR3: TGTGCCAGCAGCCCATGGACAGGGGCGCAAAACGGGGAGCTGTTTTTT. This sequence encodes CASSPWTGAQNGELFF.

The gene calls are TRBV4-3 and TRBJ2-1; D may be TRBD1 or TRBD2 (5 bases each). Germline V gene lookup returns CDR1 LGHNA and CDR2 YSLEER. The CDR3 is 17 residues long. Deletions cut 0 bases from V and 5 bases from J, with 17 bases between. The CDR3 DNA sequence: TGCGCCAGCAGCCAAGATCAAGGGACCCTCGTGGACAATGAGCAGTTCTTC. Encoded protein: CASSQDQGTLVDNEQFF.

The chain couples TRBV13 to TRBJ2-7; 9 bases fit TRBD1. The CDR3 is 15 residues long. V trimming: 4 bases; J trimming: 2 bases; junction bases outside the gene matches: 6. Per germline, CDR1 PRHDT and CDR2 FYEKMQ (reference sequence). As DNA, the CDR3 is TGTGCCAGCAGCTCGGGACAGGGTAGTCCCTACGAGCAGTACTTC. It codes for CASSSGQGSPYEQYF. Drawing the rest from reference TRBV13 and TRBJ2-7, the complete variable domain is AAGVIQSPRHLIKEKRETATLKCYPIPRHDTVYWYQQGPGQDPQFLISFYEKMQSDKGSIPDRFSAQQFSDYHSELNMSSLELGDSALYFCASSSGQGSPYEQYFGPGTRLTVT.

The rearrangement uses TRBV2 and TRBJ2-2; possibly TRBD1 for D (6 bases). The CDR3 covers 15 residues. The V end lost 6 bases, the J end lost 0 bases, and 11 bases lay between the germline ends. CDR1 and CDR2 from the germline V gene are SNHLY and FYNNEI. The DNA for the CDR3 is TGTGCCAGCAGCCTGGGGACAACGAACACCGGGGAGCTGTTTTTT. Amino acid sequence: CASSLGTTNTGELFF.

The CDR3 sequence: CASSYSGTGASGNTIYF. The DNA for the CDR3 is TGTGCCAGCAGCTACTCCGGGACAGGGGCGTCAGGAAACACCATATATTTT. The chain couples TRBV27 to TRBJ1-3; 10 nucleotides align to TRBD1. Germline V gene sequence: CDR1 MNHEY, CDR2 SMNVEV (reference sequence). J gave up 4 bases and V 6 bases, and 12 bases lay outside the gene matches. CDR3 size: 17 residues.

This rearrangement joins TRBV7-9 to TRBJ1-2; TRBD1 is a possible D gene (5 bases). Germline CDR1 and CDR2: SEHNR and FQNEAQ (reference sequence). The CDR3 spans 15 residues. V was trimmed by 5 bases and J by 4 bases, leaving 17 bases between them. For the CDR3, the DNA is TGTGCCAGCAGCCCCACGGCGGGGCTTTCCTATGGCTACACCTTC. The encoded protein is CASSPTAGLSYGYTF.

The chain uses TRBV5-6 and TRBJ2-7, with D possibly being TRBD1 (7 bases). Germline loops: CDR1 SGHDT, CDR2 YYEEEE. The CDR3 contains 13 residues. Between the trimmed V and J ends, which lost 3 bases and 6 bases, there was a span of 13 bases. CDR3 bases: TGTGCCAGCAGCTACAGGGGAGGTCTCGAGCAGTACTTC. Translated, it gives CASSYRGGLEQYF.